Below, one T cell receptor beta chain is given with its context. Its target is not known. This sample was included in a study of neoadjuvant nivolumab and ipilimumab in lung cancer. Findings of the study overall: Only a single major-pathologic-response sample was available for clonality analysis. Resected tumors had greater TCR richness and clonality than uninvolved lung.

CDR1 and CDR2 from the germline V gene are MGHDK and SYGVNS. The CDR3 has 12 residues. V was shortened by 1 base and J by 4 bases, with 5 bases between the two germline ends. Profiling relied on immunoSEQ multiplex PCR, and the TCRdb table lists in-frame clones only, not all of them. In the table there are about 25,000 clones, roughly 80% of which are singletons. The receptor comes from an adult with non-small cell lung cancer. The rearrangement joins TRBV25-1 to TRBJ2-7; D unresolved. Sample: tumor tissue, taken after neoadjuvant nivolumab, alone or with ipilimumab, at or shortly before surgery. The CDR3: CASSEWAYEQYF. The CDR3 DNA reads TGTGCCAGCAGTGAATGGGCATACGAGCAGTACTTC.